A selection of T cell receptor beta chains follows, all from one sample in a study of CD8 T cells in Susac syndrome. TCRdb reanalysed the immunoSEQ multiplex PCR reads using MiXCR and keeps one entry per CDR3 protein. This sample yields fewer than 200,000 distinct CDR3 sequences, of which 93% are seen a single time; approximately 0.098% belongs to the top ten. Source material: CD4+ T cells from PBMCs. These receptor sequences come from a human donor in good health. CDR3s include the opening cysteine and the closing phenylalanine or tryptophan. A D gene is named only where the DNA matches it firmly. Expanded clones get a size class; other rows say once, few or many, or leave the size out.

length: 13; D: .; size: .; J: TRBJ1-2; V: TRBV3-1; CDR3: CASSQFAGYGYTF; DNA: TGTGCCAGCAGCCAATTCGCCGGCTATGGCTACACCTTC
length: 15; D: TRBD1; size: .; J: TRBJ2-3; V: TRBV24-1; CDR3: CATSDFGTGTDTQYF; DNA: TGTGCCACCAGTGATTTCGGGACAGGCACAGATACGCAGTATTTT
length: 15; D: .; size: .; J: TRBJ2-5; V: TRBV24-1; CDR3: CATSELDRNQETQYF; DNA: TGTGCCACCAGTGAACTTGACAGGAACCAAGAGACCCAGTACTTC
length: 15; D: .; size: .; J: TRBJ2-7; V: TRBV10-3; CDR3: CAISEAPGGEGEQYF; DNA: TGTGCCATCAGTGAAGCACCCGGGGGCGAGGGCGAGCAGTACTTC
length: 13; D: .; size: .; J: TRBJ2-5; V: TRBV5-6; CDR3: CASNPFDQETQYF; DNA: TGTGCCAGCAACCCTTTCGACCAAGAGACCCAGTACTTC
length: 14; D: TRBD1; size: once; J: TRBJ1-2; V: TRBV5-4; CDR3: CASSGRGDRNGYTF; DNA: TGTGCCAGCAGCGGCAGGGGGGATCGGAATGGCTACACCTTC
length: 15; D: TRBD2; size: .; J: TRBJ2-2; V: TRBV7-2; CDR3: CASSQLASNTGELFF; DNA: TGTGCCAGCAGCCAACTAGCGTCGAACACCGGGGAGCTGTTTTTT
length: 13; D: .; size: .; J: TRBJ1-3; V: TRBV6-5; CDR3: CASKEGLRNTIYF; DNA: TGTGCCAGCAAAGAAGGACTTCGAAACACCATATATTTT
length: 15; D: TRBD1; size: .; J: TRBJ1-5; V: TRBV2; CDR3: CASNYRGDGGQPQHF; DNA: TGTGCCAGCAATTACAGGGGAGACGGTGGTCAGCCCCAGCATTTT
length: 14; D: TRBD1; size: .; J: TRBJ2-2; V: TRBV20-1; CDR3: CSARTGAFTGELFF; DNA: TGCAGTGCTCGGACAGGGGCCTTCACCGGGGAGCTGTTTTTT
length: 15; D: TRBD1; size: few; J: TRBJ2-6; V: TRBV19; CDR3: CASSPQGAGANVLTF; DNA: TGTGCCAGTAGTCCGCAGGGGGCCGGGGCCAACGTCCTGACTTTC
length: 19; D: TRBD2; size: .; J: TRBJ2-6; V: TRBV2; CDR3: CASRAWGSGDSSGANVLTF; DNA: TGTGCCAGCAGAGCGTGGGGTAGCGGGGATTCCTCTGGGGCCAACGTCCTGACTTTC
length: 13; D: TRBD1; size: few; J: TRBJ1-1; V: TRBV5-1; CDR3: CASSDSGTGLAFF; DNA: TGCGCCAGCAGCGATTCCGGGACAGGGCTAGCTTTCTTT
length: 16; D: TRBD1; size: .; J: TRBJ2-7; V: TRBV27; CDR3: CASSLSGTGASYEQYF; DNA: TGTGCCAGCAGTTTATCCGGGACAGGGGCCTCCTACGAGCAGTACTTC
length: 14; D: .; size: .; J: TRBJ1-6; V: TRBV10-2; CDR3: CASARQSRNSPLHF; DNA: TGCGCCAGCGCCCGACAGTCGCGTAATTCACCCCTCCACTTT
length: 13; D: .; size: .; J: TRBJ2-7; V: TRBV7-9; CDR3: CASSSSLAYEQYF; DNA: TGTGCCAGCAGCTCCAGCCTCGCCTACGAGCAGTACTTC
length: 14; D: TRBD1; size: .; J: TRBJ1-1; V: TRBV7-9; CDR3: CASSSDRDRGEAFF; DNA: TGTGCCAGCAGCTCTGACCGGGACAGGGGTGAAGCTTTCTTT
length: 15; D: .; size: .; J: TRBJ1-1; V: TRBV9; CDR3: CASSASKDVPSGAFF; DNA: TGTGCCAGCAGCGCAAGCAAGGACGTCCCTAGTGGAGCTTTCTTT
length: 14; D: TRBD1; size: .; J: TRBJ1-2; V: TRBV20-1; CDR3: CSARDRQGGYGYTF; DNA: TGCAGTGCTAGAGATCGACAGGGAGGCTATGGCTACACCTTC
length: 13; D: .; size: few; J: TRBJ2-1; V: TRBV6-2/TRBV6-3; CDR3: CASSSTGIGEQFF; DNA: TGTGCCAGCAGCTCCACAGGGATCGGAGAGCAGTTCTTC
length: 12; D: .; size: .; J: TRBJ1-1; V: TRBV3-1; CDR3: CASSQVGGEAFF; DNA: TGTGCCAGCAGCCAAGTGGGGGGGGAAGCTTTCTTT
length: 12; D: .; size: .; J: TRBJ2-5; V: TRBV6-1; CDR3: CASRAYQETQYF; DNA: TGTGCCAGCAGGGCGTACCAAGAGACCCAGTACTTC
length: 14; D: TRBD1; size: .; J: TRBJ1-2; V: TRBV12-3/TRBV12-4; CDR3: CASSPQQGNHGYTF; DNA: TGTGCCAGCAGTCCTCAACAGGGGAACCATGGCTACACCTTC
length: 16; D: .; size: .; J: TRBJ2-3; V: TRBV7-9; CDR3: CASSFKARGGTDTQYF; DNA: TGTGCCAGCAGCTTTAAAGCGAGGGGGGGCACAGATACGCAGTATTTT